This entry lists 11 T cell receptor beta chains sequenced from one sample in a study of CD8 T cells in Susac syndrome. Reverse transcription of roughly 0.5 to 1 ug RNA was carried out with random hexamers. In TCRdb, the immunoSEQ multiplex PCR reads were re-called with MiXCR into one record per CDR3 protein. The table has about 240,000 distinct CDR3 sequences, 95% to 97% seen once. Sequencing was done on a sample of CD4+ T cells from PBMCs. These receptors were taken from a human donor with Susac syndrome.

The V call is TRBV7-2, the J call TRBJ1-2; 8 bases agree with TRBD1. This CDR3 spans 14 amino acids. After removal of 4 bases from V and 8 bases from J, the junction contained 9 bases not matched to a gene. Germline CDR1 and CDR2: SGHTA and FQGNSA. This chain's CDR3 is CASSSGQGIGGYTF. The CDR3 DNA follows: TGTGCCAGCAGCTCCGGACAGGGCATAGGAGGCTACACCTTC.

CDR3 bases: TGTGCCACCAGCAGAGATATGGTAGCGGGAGGCATGGAGCAGTTCTTC. Its protein is CATSRDMVAGGMEQFF. This rearrangement joins TRBV15 to TRBJ2-1; 10 nucleotides agree with TRBD2. Trimming took 0 bases from V and 10 from J; bases not matched to a gene: 9. This CDR3 has 16 residues. Germline CDR1 and CDR2: LNHNV and YYDKDF (reference sequence).

The chain has TRBV5-1 and TRBJ2-1; 7 bases align to TRBD2. Germline CDR1 is SGHRS and CDR2 is YFSETQ. The CDR3 sequence is 17 residues long. The junction had 14 bases not matched to a gene; V was cut back by 3 bases and J by 5 bases. For the CDR3, the DNA is TGCGCCAGCAGCTCCTTAGGCAGCGGGATTCTGGACAATGAGCAGTTCTTC. Translation: CASSSLGSGILDNEQFF.

This chain joins TRBV7-8 and TRBJ1-5; TRBD1 matches at 9 bases. V gave up 1 base and J gave up 5 bases; unmatched junction bases: 12. CDR1 and CDR2 (germline): SGHVS, FQNEAQ. This CDR3 contains 18 residues. CDR3 region: CASSLGTGTGRGDQPQHF. CDR3 in DNA: TGTGCCAGCAGCTTAGGTACTGGGACAGGGCGAGGGGATCAGCCCCAGCATTTT.

This chain uses TRBV6-6 with TRBJ2-7; D gene unclear. The germline gives CDR1 MNHNY, CDR2 SVGAGI (reference sequence). CDR3 length equals 12 residues. The V end lost 6 bases, the J end lost 1 base, and 7 bases lay between the germline ends. The DNA for the CDR3 is TGTGCCAGCAGGTACGGATCCTACGAGCAGTACTTC. Translated: CASRYGSYEQYF.

The chain carries TRBV28 and TRBJ2-7, with TRBD2 matching 10 bases. Germline V gene lookup returns CDR1 MDHEN and CDR2 SYDVKM. CDR3 size: 13 residues. Trimming removed 11 bases from V and 0 bases from J; junction bases left unmatched: 4. CDR3 sequence reads: CAATSGTSYEQYF. CDR3 nucleotides: TGTGCCGCAACTAGCGGGACCTCCTACGAGCAGTACTTC.

The chain has TRBV12-3 or TRBV12-4 and TRBJ2-2; D gene ambiguous. This CDR3 is 15 amino acids long. V was trimmed by 5 bases and J by 1 base, leaving 11 bases between them. CDR3 amino acids: CASSPPGENTGELFF. In nucleotides, the CDR3 is TGTGCCAGCAGTCCCCCTGGGGAGAACACCGGGGAGCTGTTTTTT.

The chain couples TRBV5-1 to TRBJ1-2; D may be TRBD1 (5 bases). This CDR3 comprises 12 residues. The V end lost 4 bases, the J end lost 4 bases, and 8 bases lay between the germline ends. From germline, CDR1 is SGHRS and CDR2 YFSETQ. The CDR3 region has the DNA TGCGCCAGCAGCGAGGGACCCTATGGCTACACCTTC. Its protein is CASSEGPYGYTF.

V gene TRBV3-1 combines with J gene TRBJ1-2; 9 bases are a match to TRBD1. CDR1 and CDR2 (germline): LGHDT, YNNKEL (reference sequence). The CDR3 runs 18 residues. Trimming cost V 4 bases and J 4 bases; bases outside gene matches: 16. The CDR3 nucleotides are TGTGCCAGCAGCCTACGTACCGGGACAGGGTCGGGAACCTATGGCTACACCTTC. It specifies CASSLRTGTGSGTYGYTF.

This clonotype was counted once. The V and J genes are TRBV5-1 and TRBJ1-4; D not certain. The CDR3 is made up of 14 amino acids. V was shortened by 4 bases and J by 8 bases, with 15 bases between the two germline ends. The germline gives CDR1 SGHRS, CDR2 YFSETQ. The chain's CDR3 is CASSPRTRGEKLFF. CDR3 coding DNA: TGCGCCAGCAGCCCACGGACCCGAGGGGAAAAACTGTTTTTT.

The rearrangement joins TRBV9 to TRBJ2-7; 8 nucleotides line up with TRBD1. The V gene end was trimmed by 2 bases and the J gene end by 6 bases; junction bases not matched to a gene: 7. This CDR3 is built from 14 residues. Germline V gene data show CDR1 as SGDLS and CDR2 as YYNGEE. This CDR3 is CASSVGQGGSEQYF. The CDR3 coding sequence is TGTGCCAGCAGCGTCGGACAGGGTGGGAGCGAGCAGTACTTC.